This T cell receptor beta chain was captured in a study of blood T cell repertoires in COVID-19. The sample holds many counts of this clone. TCRdb's copy holds only in-frame clones and misses some; the assay was immunoSEQ multiplex PCR. The table records hundreds of thousands of clones, over 75% of them present only once. Trimming took 1 base from V and 8 from J; bases not matched to a gene: 11. Germline assignment: CDR1 SGHNT and CDR2 YYREEE (reference sequence). This CDR3 is built from 16 residues. The clonotype comes from a man aged 25-40 years who had recovered from COVID-19. The specimen sequenced was PBMCs or T cells enriched from blood (not recorded which). The chain has TRBV5-4 and TRBJ2-1, with 8 bases that match TRBD1. As DNA, the CDR3 is TGTGCCAGCAGCTTGTTGACCTGGACAGGGTTGGATGAGCAGTTCTTC. This codes for CASSLLTWTGLDEQFF.